This T cell receptor (beta chain) was recorded in a study of blood T cell repertoires in COVID-19. Using immunoSEQ multiplex PCR, the repertoire was profiled, and TCRdb retains in-frame clones only, with some absent. The table shows 45,000 or so clones, with about 87% occurring only once. The V gene end was trimmed by 5 bases and the J gene end by 6 bases; junction bases not matched to a gene: 10. CDR1 SGHTA and CDR2 FQGTGA come from the germline V gene. The CDR3 totals 16 residues. The rearrangement uses TRBV7-3 and TRBJ2-1, with 10 bases fitting TRBD2. This receptor was obtained from a man at least 80 years old with acute or convalescent COVID-19. Input material: peripheral blood. Written as DNA, the CDR3 is TGTGCCAGCAGCCCGAACAGGGCTAGCGGGGGCAATGAGCAGTTCTTC. Encoded protein: CASSPNRASGGNEQFF.